The present TCR beta chain was sequenced within a study of PD-L1 blockade in urothelial cancer. V lost 5 bases, J lost 8 bases, and 18 bases lay in between. From germline, CDR1 is MDHEN and CDR2 SYDVKM. This CDR3 is 14 amino acids long. TCRdb's table, derived via immunoSEQ multiplex PCR, lists solely in-frame clones and lacks some. Of fewer than 90,000 clones listed, 85% to 95% were seen once; the top ten hold around 0.94%. Documented time point: peripheral blood 6 weeks after treatment start. The sequencing used PBMCs, collected around atezolizumab (anti-PD-L1) treatment. This chain joins TRBV28 and TRBJ1-2; a weak D match, TRBD1 (5 bases). The TCR comes from a woman older than 75 with urothelial cancer. This chain's CDR3 is CASSPLKGRAGYTF. The CDR3 DNA is TGTGCCAGCAGTCCACTGAAAGGCAGGGCCGGCTACACCTTC.